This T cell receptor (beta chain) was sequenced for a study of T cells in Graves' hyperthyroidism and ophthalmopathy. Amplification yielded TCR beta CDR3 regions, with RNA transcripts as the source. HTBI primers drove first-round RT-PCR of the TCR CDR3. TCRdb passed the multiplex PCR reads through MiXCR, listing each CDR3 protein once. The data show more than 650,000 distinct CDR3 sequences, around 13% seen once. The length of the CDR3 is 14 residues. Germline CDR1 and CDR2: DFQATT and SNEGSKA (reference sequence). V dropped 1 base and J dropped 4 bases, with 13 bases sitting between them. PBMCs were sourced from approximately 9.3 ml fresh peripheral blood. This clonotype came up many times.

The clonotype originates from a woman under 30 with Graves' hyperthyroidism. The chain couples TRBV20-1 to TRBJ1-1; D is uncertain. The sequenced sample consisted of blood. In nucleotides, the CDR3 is TGCAGTGCTAGAGGCAAAAGAGCTTTCACTGAAGCTTTCTTT. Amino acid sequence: CSARGKRAFTEAFF.